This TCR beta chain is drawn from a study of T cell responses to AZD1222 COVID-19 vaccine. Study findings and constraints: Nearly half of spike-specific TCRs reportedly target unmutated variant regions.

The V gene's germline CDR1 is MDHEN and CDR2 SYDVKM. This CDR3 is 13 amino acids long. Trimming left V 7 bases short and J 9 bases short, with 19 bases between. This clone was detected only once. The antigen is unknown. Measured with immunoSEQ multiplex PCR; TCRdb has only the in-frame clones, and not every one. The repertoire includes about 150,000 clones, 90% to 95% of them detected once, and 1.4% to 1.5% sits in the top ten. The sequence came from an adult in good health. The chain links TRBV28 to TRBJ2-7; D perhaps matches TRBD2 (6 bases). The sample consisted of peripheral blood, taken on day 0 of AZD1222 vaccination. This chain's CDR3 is CASTTAGRSRQYF. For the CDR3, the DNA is TGTGCCAGCACCACTGCGGGGCGGTCCCGGCAGTACTTC. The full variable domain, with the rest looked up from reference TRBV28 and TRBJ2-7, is DVKVTQSSRYLVKRTGEKVFLECVQDMDHENMFWYRQDPGLGLRLIYFSYDVKMKEKGDIPEGYSVSREKKERFSLILESASTNQTSMYLCASTTAGRSRQYFGPGTRLTVT.